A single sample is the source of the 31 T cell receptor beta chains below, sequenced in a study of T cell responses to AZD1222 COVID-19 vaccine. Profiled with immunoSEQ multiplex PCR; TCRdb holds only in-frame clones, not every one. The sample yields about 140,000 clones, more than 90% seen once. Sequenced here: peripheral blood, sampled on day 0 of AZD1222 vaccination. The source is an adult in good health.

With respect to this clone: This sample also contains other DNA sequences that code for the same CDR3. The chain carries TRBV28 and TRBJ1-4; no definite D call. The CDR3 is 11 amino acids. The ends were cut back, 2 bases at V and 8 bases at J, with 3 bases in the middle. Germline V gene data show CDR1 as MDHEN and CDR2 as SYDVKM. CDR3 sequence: CASSLGEKLFF. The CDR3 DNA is TGTGCCAGCAGTTTAGGGGAAAAACTGTTTTTT.

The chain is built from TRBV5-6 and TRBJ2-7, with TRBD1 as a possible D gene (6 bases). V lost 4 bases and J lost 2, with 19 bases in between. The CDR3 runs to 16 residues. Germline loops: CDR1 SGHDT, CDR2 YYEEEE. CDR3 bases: TGTGCCAGCAGCCCCTTCGGCCGGACAGTGCCCTACGAGCAGTACTTC. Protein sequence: CASSPFGRTVPYEQYF.

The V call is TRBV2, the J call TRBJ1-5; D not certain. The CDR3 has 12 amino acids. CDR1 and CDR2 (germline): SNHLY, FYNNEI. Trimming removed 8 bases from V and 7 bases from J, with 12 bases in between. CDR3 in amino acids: CASAAPAQPQHF. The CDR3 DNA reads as TGTGCCAGCGCGGCACCTGCGCAGCCCCAGCATTTT.

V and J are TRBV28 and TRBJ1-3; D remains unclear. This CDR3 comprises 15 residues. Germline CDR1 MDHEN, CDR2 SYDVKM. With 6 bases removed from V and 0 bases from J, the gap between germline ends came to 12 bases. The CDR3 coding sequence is TGTGCCAGCAGCAAAGACATCTCCTCTGGAAACACCATATATTTT. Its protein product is CASSKDISSGNTIYF.

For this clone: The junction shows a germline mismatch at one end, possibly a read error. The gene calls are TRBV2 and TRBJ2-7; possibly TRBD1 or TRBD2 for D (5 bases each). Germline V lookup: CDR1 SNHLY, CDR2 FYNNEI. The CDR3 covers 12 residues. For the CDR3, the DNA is TGTGCCAGCTCCCCGGGACCGATAACCCAAAACTTC. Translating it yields CASSPGPITQNF. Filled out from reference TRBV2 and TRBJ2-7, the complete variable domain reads EPEVTQTPSHQVTQMGQEVILRCVPISNHLYFYWYRQILGQKVEFLVSFYNNEISEKSEIFDDQFSVERPDGSNFTLKIRSTKLEDSAMYFCASSPGPITQNFGPGTRLTVT.

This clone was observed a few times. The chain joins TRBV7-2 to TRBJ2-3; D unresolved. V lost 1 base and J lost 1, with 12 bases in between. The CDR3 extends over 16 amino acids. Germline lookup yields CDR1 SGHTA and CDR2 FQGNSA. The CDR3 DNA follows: TGTGCCAGCAGCTTAGGTATTGCGGAACGCACAGATACGCAGTATTTT. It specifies CASSLGIAERTDTQYF.

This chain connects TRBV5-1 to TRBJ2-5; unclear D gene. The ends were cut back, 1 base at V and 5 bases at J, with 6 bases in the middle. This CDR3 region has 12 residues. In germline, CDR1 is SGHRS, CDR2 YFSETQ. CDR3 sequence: CASSLTRETQYF. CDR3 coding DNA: TGCGCCAGCAGCTTGACCAGGGAGACCCAGTACTTC.

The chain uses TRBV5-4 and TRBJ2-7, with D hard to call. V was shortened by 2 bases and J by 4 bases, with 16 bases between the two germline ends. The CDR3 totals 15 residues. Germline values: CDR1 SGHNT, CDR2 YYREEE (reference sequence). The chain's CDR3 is CASSFSGSITYEQYF. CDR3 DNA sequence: TGTGCCAGCAGCTTTTCGGGCAGTATCACTTACGAGCAGTACTTC.

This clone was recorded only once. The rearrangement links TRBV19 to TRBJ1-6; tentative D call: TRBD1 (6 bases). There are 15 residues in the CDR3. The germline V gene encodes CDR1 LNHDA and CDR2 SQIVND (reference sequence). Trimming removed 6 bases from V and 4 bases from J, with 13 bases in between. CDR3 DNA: TGTGCCAGTAGAAGGGAGGGGGAGTATAATTCACCCCTCCACTTT. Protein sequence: CASRREGEYNSPLHF. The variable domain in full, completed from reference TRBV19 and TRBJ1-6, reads DGGITQSPKYLFRKEGQNVTLSCEQNLNHDAMYWYRQDPGQGLRLIYYSQIVNDFQKGDIAEGYSVSREKKESFPLTVTSAQKNPTAFYLCASRREGEYNSPLHFGNGTRLTVT.

This CDR3 is CASSPLGGRAVRTDTQYF. The CDR3 DNA is TGTGCCAGCAGCCCTCTTGGCGGGAGGGCCGTACGGACAGATACGCAGTATTTT. This sequence joins TRBV14 and TRBJ2-3, with 9 bases aligning to TRBD2. CDR1 and CDR2 (germline): SGHDN, FVKESK. With V trimmed by 4 bases and J by 3 bases, 14 bases remained unmatched. The CDR3 has 18 residues.

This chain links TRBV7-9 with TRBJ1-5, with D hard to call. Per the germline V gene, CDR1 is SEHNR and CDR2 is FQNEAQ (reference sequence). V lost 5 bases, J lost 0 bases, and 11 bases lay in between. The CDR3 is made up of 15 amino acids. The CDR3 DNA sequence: TGTGCCAGCAGCCTCGACGTTAATAGCAATCAGCCCCAGCATTTT. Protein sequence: CASSLDVNSNQPQHF.

The CDR3 bases are TGCGCCAGCAGTGAAAATATGGGTGAAGCTTTCTTT. Translating it yields CASSENMGEAFF. The chain has TRBV10-1 and TRBJ1-1, with D unclear. With 3 bases removed from V and 7 bases from J, the gap between germline ends came to 9 bases. This CDR3 region has 12 residues. Germline loops: CDR1 WNHNN, CDR2 SYGVQD (reference sequence).

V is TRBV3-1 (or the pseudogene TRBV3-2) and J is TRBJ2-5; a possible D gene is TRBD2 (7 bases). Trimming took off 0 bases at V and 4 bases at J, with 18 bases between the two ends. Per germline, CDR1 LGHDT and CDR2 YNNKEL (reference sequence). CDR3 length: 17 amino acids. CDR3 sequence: CASSQEIGGGRGETQYF. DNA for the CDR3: TGTGCCAGCAGCCAAGAAATAGGGGGGGGCAGGGGAGAGACCCAGTACTTC.

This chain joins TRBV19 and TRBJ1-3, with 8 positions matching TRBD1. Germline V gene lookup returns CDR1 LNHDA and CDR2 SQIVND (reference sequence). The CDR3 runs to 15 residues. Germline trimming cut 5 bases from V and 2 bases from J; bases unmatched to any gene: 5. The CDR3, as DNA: TGTGCCAGTAGTCCAGGACAGGGCACTGGAAACACCATATATTTT. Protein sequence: CASSPGQGTGNTIYF.

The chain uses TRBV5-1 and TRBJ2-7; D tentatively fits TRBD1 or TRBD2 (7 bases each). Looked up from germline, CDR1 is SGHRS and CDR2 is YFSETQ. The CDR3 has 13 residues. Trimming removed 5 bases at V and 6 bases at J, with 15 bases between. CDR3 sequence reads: CASRGTGEGEQYF. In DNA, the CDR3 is TGCGCCAGCAGAGGTACAGGGGAGGGCGAGCAGTACTTC.

CDR3 protein: CASSSDRTYEQYF. In nucleotides, the CDR3 is TGCGCCAGCAGCTCTGACAGGACCTACGAGCAGTACTTC. This chain uses TRBV5-1 with TRBJ2-7, with D perhaps matching TRBD1 (6 bases). The germline V gene encodes CDR1 SGHRS and CDR2 YFSETQ. With 3 bases removed from V and 2 bases from J, the gap between germline ends came to 9 bases. This CDR3 contains 13 residues. The full variable domain, in which reference TRBV5-1 and TRBJ2-7 provide the parts outside the CDR3, is KAGVTQTPRYLIKTRGQQVTLSCSPISGHRSVSWYQQTPGQGLQFLFEYFSETQRNKGNFPGRFSGRQFSNSRSEMNVSTLELGDSALYLCASSSDRTYEQYFGPGTRLTVT.

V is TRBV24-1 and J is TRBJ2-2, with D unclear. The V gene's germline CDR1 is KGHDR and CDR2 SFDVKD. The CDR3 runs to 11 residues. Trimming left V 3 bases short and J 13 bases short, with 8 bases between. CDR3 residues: CATSDLQMLFF. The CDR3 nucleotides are TGTGCCACCAGTGATCTCCAGATGCTGTTTTTT.

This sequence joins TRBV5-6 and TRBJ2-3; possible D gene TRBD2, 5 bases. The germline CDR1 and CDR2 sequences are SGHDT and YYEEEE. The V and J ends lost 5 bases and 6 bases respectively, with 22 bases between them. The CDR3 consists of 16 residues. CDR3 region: CASSSDSEVLLDTQYF. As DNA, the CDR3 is TGTGCCAGCAGTTCGGACTCCGAGGTACTATTGGATACGCAGTATTTT.

In DNA form, the CDR3 reads TGCAGTGCTAGTCCCGGACGGGCGACGAACACTGAAGCTTTCTTT. Protein sequence: CSASPGRATNTEAFF. The chain carries TRBV20-1 and TRBJ1-1; D gene ambiguous. From germline, CDR1 is DFQATT and CDR2 SNEGSKA (reference sequence). V lost 3 bases, J lost 1 base, and 15 bases lay in between. The CDR3 consists of 15 residues.

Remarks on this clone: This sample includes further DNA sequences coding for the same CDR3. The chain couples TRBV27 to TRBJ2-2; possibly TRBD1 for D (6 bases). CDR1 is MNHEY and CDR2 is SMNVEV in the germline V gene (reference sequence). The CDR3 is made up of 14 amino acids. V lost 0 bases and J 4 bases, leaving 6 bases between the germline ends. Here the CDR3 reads CASSLSGGTGELFF. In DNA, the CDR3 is TGTGCCAGCAGTTTATCAGGGGGCACCGGGGAGCTGTTTTTT.

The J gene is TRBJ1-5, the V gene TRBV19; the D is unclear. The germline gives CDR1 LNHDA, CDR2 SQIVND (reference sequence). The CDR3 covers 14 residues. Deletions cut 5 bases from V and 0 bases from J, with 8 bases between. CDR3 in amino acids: CASSWAYSNQPQHF. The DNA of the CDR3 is TGTGCCAGTAGTTGGGCTTATAGCAATCAGCCCCAGCATTTT.

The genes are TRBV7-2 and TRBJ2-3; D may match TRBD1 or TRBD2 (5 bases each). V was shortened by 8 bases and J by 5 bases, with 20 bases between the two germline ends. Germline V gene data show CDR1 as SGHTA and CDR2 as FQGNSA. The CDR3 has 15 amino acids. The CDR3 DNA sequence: TGTGCCAGCCGCTACTCCGGGACCCTGAAAGATACGCAGTATTTT. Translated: CASRYSGTLKDTQYF.

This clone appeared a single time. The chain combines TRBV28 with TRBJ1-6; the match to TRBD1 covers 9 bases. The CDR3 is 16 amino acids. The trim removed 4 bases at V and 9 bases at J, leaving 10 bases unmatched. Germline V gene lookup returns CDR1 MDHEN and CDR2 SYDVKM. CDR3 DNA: TGTGCCAGCAGTTCAACCGGGACAGGGAAGGCTTCACCCCTCCACTTT. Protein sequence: CASSSTGTGKASPLHF.

In nucleotides, the CDR3 is TGCGCCAGCAGCTTGGTAGGGGAGTCCTACAATGAGCAGTTCTTC. Protein: CASSLVGESYNEQFF. The V gene is TRBV5-1, the J gene TRBJ2-1; D may correspond to TRBD1 or TRBD2 (5 bases each). Germline V gives CDR1 SGHRS, CDR2 YFSETQ. Trimming shortened V by 0 bases and J by 1 base, and 8 bases separated the two germline ends. CDR3 length equals 15 residues. Looking up the rest from reference TRBV5-1 and TRBJ2-1 gives the full variable domain: KAGVTQTPRYLIKTRGQQVTLSCSPISGHRSVSWYQQTPGQGLQFLFEYFSETQRNKGNFPGRFSGRQFSNSRSEMNVSTLELGDSALYLCASSLVGESYNEQFFGPGTRLTVL.

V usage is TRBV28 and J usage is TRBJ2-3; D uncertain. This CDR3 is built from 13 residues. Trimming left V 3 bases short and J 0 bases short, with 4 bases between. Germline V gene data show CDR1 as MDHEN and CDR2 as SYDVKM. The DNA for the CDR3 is TGTGCCAGCAGTTTTTACAGCACAGATACGCAGTATTTT. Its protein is CASSFYSTDTQYF. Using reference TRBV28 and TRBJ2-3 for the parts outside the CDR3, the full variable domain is DVKVTQSSRYLVKRTGEKVFLECVQDMDHENMFWYRQDPGLGLRLIYFSYDVKMKEKGDIPEGYSVSREKKERFSLILESASTNQTSMYLCASSFYSTDTQYFGPGTRLTVL.

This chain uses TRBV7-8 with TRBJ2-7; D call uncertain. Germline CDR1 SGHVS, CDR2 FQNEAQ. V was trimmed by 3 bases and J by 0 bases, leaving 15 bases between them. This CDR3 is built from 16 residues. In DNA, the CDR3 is TGTGCCAGCAGCTTCTTTCCCCAGACGAACTCCTACGAGCAGTACTTC. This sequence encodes CASSFFPQTNSYEQYF.

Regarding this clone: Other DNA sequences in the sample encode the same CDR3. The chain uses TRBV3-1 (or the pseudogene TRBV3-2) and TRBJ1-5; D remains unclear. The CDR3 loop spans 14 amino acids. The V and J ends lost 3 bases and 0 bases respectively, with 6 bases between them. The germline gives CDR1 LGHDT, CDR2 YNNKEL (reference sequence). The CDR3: CASSQGYSNQPQHF. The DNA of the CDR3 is TGTGCCAGCAGCCAGGGATATAGCAATCAGCCCCAGCATTTT.

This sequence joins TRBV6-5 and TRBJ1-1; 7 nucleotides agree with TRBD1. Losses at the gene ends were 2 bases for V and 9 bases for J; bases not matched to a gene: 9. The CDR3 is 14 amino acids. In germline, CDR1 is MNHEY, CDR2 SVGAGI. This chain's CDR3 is CASSYQINRGQAFF. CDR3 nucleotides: TGTGCCAGCAGTTACCAAATTAACAGGGGCCAAGCTTTCTTT.

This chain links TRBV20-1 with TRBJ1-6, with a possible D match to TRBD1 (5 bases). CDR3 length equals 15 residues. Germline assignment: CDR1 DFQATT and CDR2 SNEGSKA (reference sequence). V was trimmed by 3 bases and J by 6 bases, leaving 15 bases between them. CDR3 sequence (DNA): TGCAGTGCTAGTCAGGGAGGGGTGGGTAATTCACCCCTCCACTTT. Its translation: CSASQGGVGNSPLHF.

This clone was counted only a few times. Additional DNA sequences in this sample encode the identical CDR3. CDR3 residues: CASSPGQNYGYTF. The CDR3 region has the DNA TGCGCCAGCAGCCCGGGACAGAACTATGGCTACACCTTC. The V call is TRBV5-1, the J call TRBJ1-2; 7 bases fit TRBD1. V gave up 4 bases and J gave up 2 bases; unmatched junction bases: 2. The CDR3 length is 13 residues. Germline V lookup: CDR1 SGHRS, CDR2 YFSETQ.

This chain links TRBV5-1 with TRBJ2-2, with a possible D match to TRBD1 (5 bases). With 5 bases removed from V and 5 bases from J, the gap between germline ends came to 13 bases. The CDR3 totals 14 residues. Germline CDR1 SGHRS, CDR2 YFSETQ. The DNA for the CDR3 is TGCGCCAGCAGTGGCAGGGTTCGAACCGGGGAGCTGTTTTTT. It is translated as CASSGRVRTGELFF.